This section outlines one T cell receptor beta chain sequence together with its context. The antigen is not known. The data derive from a study of TIL therapy for anti-PD-1-resistant metastatic lung cancer. Study findings and constraints: Compared with baseline intratumoral T cells, expanded TIL cultures were more clonal and less diverse (about 5.8% vs 31%). Treatment-naive, never-smoker and oncogene-addicted patients were overrepresented in this highly selected cohort.

The immunoSEQ assay was v3. Each library reached about 2.1 million read pairs, or 5-6 million at deep level. Clones were sequenced by immunoSEQ multiplex PCR, and TCRdb holds only the in-frame ones, with some missing. The sample has 95,000 or so clones, roughly two thirds seen once; the top ten hold roughly 11%. Time point described: pre-treatment sample, taken before nivolumab and TIL therapy. Most excised metastases sampled were pleural nodules or supraclavicular lymph nodes. The receptor was derived from a person aged 25 to 80 with non-small cell lung cancer. Here the sequenced sample was tumor tissue, taken at baseline.

CDR3 DNA sequence: TGTGCCTGGAGTGGGGCCTATGAGCAGTTCTTC. Translated, it gives CAWSGAYEQFF. This chain connects TRBV30 to TRBJ2-1, with D unresolved. Germline loops: CDR1 GTSNPN, CDR2 SVGIG (reference sequence). V shed 1 base and J shed 8 bases, with 6 bases lying between them. This CDR3 has 11 residues.